These 3 T cell receptor beta chains were all obtained from the same sample, sequenced in a study of blood T cell repertoires in COVID-19 (TCRdb year 2020). Receptor amplification or capture employed the immunoSEQ multiplex PCR assay. The table comes from immuneACCESS by way of TCRdb, which keeps in-frame sequences with V and J called. Part of the clones is missing from these tables; in studies checked, under half for an unresolved V gene and the rest for unknown reasons. In all, the sample holds just over 300,000 clones, and approximately 86% of those were seen once. The ten largest clones add up to 8.5% to 10% of the sample. Sequencing was performed on PBMCs or T cells enriched from blood (not recorded which). The receptors originated from a woman between 18 and 29 years old who had recovered from COVID-19.

J is TRBJ2-7 and V is TRBV2; 10 positions match TRBD1. Looked up from germline, CDR1 is SNHLY and CDR2 is FYNNEI. J was trimmed by 6 bases and V by 2 bases; bases with no gene match: 7. The CDR3 is made up of 15 amino acids. The CDR3 protein is CASSEIGTGASEQYF. CDR3 sequence (DNA): TGTGCCAGCAGTGAAATTGGGACAGGGGCTTCCGAGCAGTACTTC.

The CDR3: CASSFSRTGRETQYF. The CDR3 DNA reads TGTGCCAGCAGCTTCTCCCGAACAGGGAGAGAGACCCAGTACTTC. This chain links TRBV5-5 with TRBJ2-5, with D possibly TRBD1 on 6 matching bases. The CDR3 is made up of 15 amino acids. Germline CDR1 is SGHKS and CDR2 is YYEKEE (reference sequence). V lost 2 bases and J lost 4, with 15 bases in between.

The sample holds one count of this clone. The chain combines TRBV20-1 with TRBJ1-2; 7 positions agree with TRBD1. This CDR3 spans 9 amino acids. CDR1 and CDR2 (germline): DFQATT, SNEGSKA (reference sequence). The CDR3 here is CSQGDGYTF. The DNA for the CDR3 is TGCAGCCAGGGGGATGGCTACACCTTC.